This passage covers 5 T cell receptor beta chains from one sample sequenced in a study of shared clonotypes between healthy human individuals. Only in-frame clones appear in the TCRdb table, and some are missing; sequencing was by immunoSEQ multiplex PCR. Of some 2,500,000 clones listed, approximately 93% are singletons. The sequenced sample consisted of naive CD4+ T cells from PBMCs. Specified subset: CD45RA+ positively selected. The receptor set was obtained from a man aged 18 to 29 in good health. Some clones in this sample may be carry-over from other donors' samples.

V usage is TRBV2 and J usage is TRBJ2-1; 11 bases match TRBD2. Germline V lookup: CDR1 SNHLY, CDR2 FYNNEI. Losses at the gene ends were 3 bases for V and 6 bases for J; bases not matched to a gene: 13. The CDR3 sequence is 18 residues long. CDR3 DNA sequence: TGTGCCAGCAGTGAGAGTGCTTGGACTAGCGGGTACTTCAATGAGCAGTTCTTC. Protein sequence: CASSESAWTSGYFNEQFF.

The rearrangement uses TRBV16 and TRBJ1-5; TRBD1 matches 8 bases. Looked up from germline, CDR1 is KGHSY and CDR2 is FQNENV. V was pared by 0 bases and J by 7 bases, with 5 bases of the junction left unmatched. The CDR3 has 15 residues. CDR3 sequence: CASSQSTGGRQPQHF. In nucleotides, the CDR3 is TGTGCCAGCAGCCAATCAACAGGGGGTCGCCAGCCCCAGCATTTT.

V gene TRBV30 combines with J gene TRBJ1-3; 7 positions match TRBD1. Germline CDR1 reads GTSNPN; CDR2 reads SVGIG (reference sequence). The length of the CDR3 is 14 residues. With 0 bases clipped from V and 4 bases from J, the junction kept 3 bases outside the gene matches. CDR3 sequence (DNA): TGTGCCTGGAGTGTCGGGGACAGCGGAAACACCATATATTTT. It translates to CAWSVGDSGNTIYF.

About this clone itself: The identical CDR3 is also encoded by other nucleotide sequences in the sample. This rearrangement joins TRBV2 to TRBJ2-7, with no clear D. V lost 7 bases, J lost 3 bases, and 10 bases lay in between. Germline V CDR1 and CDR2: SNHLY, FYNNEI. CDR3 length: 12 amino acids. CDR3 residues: CASNPANYEQYF. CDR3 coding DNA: TGTGCCAGCAATCCAGCCAACTACGAGCAGTACTTC.

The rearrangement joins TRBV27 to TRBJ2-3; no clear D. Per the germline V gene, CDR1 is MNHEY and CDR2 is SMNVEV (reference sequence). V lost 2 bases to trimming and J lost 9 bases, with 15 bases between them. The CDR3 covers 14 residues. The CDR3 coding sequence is TGTGCCAGCAGTTTAGTGGACCCCTCTGGGACGCAGTATTTT. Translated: CASSLVDPSGTQYF.